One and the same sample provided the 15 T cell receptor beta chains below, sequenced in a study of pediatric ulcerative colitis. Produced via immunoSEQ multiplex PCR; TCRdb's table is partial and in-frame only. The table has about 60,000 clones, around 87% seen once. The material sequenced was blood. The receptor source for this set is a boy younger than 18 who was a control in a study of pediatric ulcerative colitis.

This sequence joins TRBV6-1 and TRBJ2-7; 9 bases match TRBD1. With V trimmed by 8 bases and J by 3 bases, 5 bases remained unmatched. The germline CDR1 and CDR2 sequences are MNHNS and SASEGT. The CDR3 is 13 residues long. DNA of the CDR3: TGTGCCAGCTGGGGACAGGGTGGCTACGAGCAGTACTTC. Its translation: CASWGQGGYEQYF.

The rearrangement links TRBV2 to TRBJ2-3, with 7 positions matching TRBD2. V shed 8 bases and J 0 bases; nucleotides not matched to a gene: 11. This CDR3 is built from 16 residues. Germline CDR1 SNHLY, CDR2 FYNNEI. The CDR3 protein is CASVLAVRESTDTQYF. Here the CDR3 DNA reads TGTGCCAGCGTGCTAGCGGTTCGGGAGAGCACAGATACGCAGTATTTT. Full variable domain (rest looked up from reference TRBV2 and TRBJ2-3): EPEVTQTPSHQVTQMGQEVILRCVPISNHLYFYWYRQILGQKVEFLVSFYNNEISEKSEIFDDQFSVERPDGSNFTLKIRSTKLEDSAMYFCASVLAVRESTDTQYFGPGTRLTVL.

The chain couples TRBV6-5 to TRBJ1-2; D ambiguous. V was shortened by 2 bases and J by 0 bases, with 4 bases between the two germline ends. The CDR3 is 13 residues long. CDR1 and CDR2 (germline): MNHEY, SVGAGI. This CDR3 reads CASSYSPNYGYTF. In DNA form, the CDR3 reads TGTGCCAGCAGTTACAGTCCTAACTATGGCTACACCTTC.

CDR3 region: CASSVGSSGNTIYF. The CDR3 nucleotides are TGTGCCAGCAGCGTAGGCAGCTCTGGAAACACCATATATTTT. J is TRBJ1-3 and V is TRBV9; D unresolved. This CDR3 region has 14 residues. V gave up 0 bases and J gave up 0 bases, with 4 bases separating them. Germline V CDR1 and CDR2: SGDLS, YYNGEE.

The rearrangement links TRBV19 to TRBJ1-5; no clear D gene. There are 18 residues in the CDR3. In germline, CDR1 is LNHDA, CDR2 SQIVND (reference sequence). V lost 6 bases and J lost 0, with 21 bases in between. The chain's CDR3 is CASSRRTQAQNSNQPQHF. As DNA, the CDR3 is TGTGCCAGTAGCAGACGGACGCAAGCCCAAAATAGCAATCAGCCCCAGCATTTT.

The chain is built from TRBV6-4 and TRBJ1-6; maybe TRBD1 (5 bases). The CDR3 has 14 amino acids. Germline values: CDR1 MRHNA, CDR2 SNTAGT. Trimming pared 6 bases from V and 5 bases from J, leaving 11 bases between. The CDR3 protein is CASRGDSDNSPLHF. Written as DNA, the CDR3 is TGTGCCAGCAGGGGAGACAGCGATAATTCACCCCTCCACTTT.

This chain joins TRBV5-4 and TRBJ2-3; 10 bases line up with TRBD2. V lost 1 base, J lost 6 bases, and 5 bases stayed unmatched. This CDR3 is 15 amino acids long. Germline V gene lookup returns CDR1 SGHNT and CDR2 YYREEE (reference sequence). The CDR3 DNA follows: TGTGCCAGCAGCTTGCAAGCGGGGGGGATGGATACGCAGTATTTT. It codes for CASSLQAGGMDTQYF. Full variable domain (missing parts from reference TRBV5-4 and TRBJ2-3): ETGVTQSPTHLIKTRGQQVTLRCSSQSGHNTVSWYQQALGQGPQFIFQYYREEENGRGNFPPRFSGLQFPNYSSELNVNALELDDSALYLCASSLQAGGMDTQYFGPGTRLTVL.

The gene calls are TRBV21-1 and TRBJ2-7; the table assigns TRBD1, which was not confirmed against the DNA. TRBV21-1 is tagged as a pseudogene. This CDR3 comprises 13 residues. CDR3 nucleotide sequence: TGTGCCAGCAGCAAAAACAGGGACAGCGAGCAGTACTTC. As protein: CASSKNRDSEQYF.

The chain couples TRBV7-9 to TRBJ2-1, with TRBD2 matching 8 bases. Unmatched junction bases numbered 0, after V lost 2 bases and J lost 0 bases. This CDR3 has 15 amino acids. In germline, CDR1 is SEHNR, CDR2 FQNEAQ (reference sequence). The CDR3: CASSLSGSSYNEQFF. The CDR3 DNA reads TGTGCCAGCAGCTTAAGCGGGAGCTCCTACAATGAGCAGTTCTTC.

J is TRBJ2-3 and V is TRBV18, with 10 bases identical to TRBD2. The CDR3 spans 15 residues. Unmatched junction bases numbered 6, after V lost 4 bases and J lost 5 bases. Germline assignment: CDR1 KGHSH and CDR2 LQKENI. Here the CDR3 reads CASSLTSGPRDTQYF. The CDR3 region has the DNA TGTGCCAGCTCACTGACTAGCGGGCCCAGAGATACGCAGTATTTT.

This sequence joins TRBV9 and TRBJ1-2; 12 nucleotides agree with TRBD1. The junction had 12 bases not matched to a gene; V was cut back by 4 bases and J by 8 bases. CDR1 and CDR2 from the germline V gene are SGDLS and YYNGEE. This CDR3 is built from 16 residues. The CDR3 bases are TGTGCCAGCAGCCCACCAGGGACAGGGGGCGCGGAGGGCTACACCTTC. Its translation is CASSPPGTGGAEGYTF.

The CDR3 loop is CASSLMGWSESSGNTIYF. In DNA, the CDR3 is TGTGCCAGCAGCTTAATGGGGTGGTCGGAAAGCTCTGGAAACACCATATATTTT. This chain uses TRBV7-3 with TRBJ1-3; D is unresolved. The CDR3 contains 18 residues. V was cut by 1 base and J by 0 bases, with 16 bases left in between. Germline CDR1 and CDR2: SGHTA and FQGTGA. Supplemented by reference TRBV7-3 and TRBJ1-3, the full variable domain reads GAGVSQTPSNKVTEKGKYVELRCDPISGHTALYWYRQSLGQGPEFLIYFQGTGAADDSGLPNDRFFAVRPEGSVSTLKIQRTERGDSAVYLCASSLMGWSESSGNTIYFGEGSWLTVV.

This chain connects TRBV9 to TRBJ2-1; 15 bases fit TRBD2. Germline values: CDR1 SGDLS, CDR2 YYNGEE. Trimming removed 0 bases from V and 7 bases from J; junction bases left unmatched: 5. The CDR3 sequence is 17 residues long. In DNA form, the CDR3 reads TGTGCCAGCAGCGTAGTTGGGACTAGCGGGAGGAGGAATGAGCAGTTCTTC. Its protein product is CASSVVGTSGRRNEQFF.

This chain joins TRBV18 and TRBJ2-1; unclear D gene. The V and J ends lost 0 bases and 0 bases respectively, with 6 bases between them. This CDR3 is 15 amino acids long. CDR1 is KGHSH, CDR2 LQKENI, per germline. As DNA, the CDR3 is TGTGCCAGCTCACCACCCCTGAGCTCCTACAATGAGCAGTTCTTC. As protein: CASSPPLSSYNEQFF.

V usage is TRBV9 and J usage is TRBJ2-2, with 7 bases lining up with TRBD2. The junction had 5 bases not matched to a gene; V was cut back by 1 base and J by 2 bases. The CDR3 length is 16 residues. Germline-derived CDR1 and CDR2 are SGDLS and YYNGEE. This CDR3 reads CASSVWASGNTGELFF. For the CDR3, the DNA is TGTGCCAGCAGCGTATGGGCTAGCGGCAACACCGGGGAGCTGTTTTTT.